The 3 T cell receptor beta chains given below trace back to one sample, sequenced in a study of blood T cells in healthy people across ages. A J-beta primer mix and a sample-barcoded 5' primer were used in a second PCR of roughly 6 to 12 cycles. TCRdb ran MiXCR on the 5' RACE reads and lists one entry per CDR3 protein. The sample has over 1,500,000 distinct CDR3 sequences; less than 50% are singletons. The sequenced sample was blood. The receptors originated from a middle-aged woman in good health.

Comments on this clonotype: The junction differs from germline at one of its ends, possibly a read error. The chain joins TRBV7-6 to TRBJ2-3, with 7 bases identical to TRBD1. The CDR3 covers 15 residues. CDR1 and CDR2 from the germline V gene are SGHVS and FNYEAQ. In nucleotides, the CDR3 is TGTGCCAGCAGTTTAGAGCAGGGGGAAGGAGATACGCAGTATTTT. Residues: CASSLEQGEGDTQYF.

This clonotype appeared a few times. V gene TRBV7-2 combines with J gene TRBJ1-6; D gene uncertain. Germline V CDR1 and CDR2: SGHTA, FQGNSA. Trimming shortened V by 1 base and J by 0 bases, and 7 bases separated the two germline ends. This CDR3 is built from 16 residues. Here the CDR3 reads CASSLVPISYNSPLHF. Written as DNA, the CDR3 is TGTGCCAGCAGCTTAGTTCCGATCTCCTATAATTCACCCCTCCACTTT.

This clonotype appeared a few times. J is TRBJ2-7 and V is TRBV20-1; D possibly corresponds to TRBD1 (6 bases). The CDR3 loop spans 12 amino acids. V lost 3 bases to trimming and J lost 6 bases, with 12 bases between them. Germline loops: CDR1 DFQATT, CDR2 SNEGSKA (reference sequence). The CDR3 region is CSASPLGAEQYF. In DNA, the CDR3 is TGCAGTGCTAGTCCTTTGGGGGCCGAGCAGTACTTC.